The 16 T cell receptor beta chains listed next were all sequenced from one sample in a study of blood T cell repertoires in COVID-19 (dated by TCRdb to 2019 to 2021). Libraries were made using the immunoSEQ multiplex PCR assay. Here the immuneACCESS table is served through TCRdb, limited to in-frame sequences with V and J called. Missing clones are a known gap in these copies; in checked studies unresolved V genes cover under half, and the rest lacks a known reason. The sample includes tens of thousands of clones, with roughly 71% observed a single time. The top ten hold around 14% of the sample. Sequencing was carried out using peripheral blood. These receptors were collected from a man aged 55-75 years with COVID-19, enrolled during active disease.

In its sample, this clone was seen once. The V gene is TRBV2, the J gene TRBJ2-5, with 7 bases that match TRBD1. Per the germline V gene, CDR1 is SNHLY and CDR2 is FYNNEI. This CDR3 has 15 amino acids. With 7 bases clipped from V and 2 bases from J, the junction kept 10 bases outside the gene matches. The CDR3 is CASKEQGMGQETQYF. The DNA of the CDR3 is TGTGCCAGCAAAGAACAGGGGATGGGTCAAGAGACCCAGTACTTC.

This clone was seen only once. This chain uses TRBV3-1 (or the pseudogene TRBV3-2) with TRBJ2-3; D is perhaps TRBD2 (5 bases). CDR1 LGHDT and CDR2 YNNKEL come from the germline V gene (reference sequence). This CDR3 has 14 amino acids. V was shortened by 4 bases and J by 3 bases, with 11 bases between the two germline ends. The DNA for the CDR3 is TGTGCCAGCAGCCCTACAGCGGCTACAGATACGCAGTATTTT. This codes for CASSPTAATDTQYF.

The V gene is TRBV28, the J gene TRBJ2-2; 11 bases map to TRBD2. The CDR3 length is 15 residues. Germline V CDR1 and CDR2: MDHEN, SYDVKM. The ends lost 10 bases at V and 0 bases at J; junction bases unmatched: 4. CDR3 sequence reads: CATQGLAANTGELFF. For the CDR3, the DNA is TGTGCCACCCAGGGACTAGCGGCGAACACCGGGGAGCTGTTTTTT.

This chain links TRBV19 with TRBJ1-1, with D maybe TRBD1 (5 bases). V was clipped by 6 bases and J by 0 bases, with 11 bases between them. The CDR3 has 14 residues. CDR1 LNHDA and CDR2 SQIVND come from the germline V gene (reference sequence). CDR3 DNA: TGTGCCAGTAGGGGGACTCAGATGAACACTGAAGCTTTCTTT. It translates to CASRGTQMNTEAFF.

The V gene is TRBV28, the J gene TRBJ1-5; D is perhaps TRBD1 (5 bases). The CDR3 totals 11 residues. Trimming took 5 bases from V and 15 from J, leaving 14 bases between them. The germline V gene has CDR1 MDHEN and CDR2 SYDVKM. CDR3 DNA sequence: TGTGCCAGCAGTCTAACAGGTCGATTGCATTTT. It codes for CASSLTGRLHF.

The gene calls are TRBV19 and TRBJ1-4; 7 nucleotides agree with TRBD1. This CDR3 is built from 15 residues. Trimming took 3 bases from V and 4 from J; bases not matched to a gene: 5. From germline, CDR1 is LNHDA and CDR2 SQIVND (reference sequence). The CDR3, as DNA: TGTGCCAGTAGTATGTACAGGGGTGGTAATGAAAAACTGTTTTTT. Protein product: CASSMYRGGNEKLFF.

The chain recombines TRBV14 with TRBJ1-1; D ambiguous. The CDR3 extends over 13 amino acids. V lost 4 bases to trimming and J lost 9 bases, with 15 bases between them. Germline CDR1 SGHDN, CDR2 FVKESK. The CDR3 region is CASSPGGLGQAFF. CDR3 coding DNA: TGTGCCAGCAGCCCCGGCGGACTCGGTCAAGCTTTCTTT.

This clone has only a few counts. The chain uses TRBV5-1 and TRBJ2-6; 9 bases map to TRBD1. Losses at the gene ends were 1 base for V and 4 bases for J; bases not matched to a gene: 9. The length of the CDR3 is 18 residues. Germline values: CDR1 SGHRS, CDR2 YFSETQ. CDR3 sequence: CASSLSWTGDRGANVLTF. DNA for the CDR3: TGCGCCAGCAGCTTGTCCTGGACAGGGGACAGAGGGGCCAACGTCCTGACTTTC.

CDR3: CATSAVGQLNEKLFF. The DNA for the CDR3 is TGTGCCACCAGTGCTGTGGGACAGCTCAATGAAAAACTGTTTTTT. The chain combines TRBV24-1 with TRBJ1-4; 7 positions agree with TRBD1. With 5 bases clipped from V and 5 bases from J, the junction kept 7 bases outside the gene matches. This CDR3 region has 15 residues. Germline V gene lookup returns CDR1 KGHDR and CDR2 SFDVKD.

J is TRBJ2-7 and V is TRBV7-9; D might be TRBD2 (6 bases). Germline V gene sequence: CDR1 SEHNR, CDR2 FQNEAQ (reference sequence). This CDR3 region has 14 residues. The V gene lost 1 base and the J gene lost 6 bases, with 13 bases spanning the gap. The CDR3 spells CASSLGGGRGEQYF. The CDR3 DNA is TGTGCCAGCAGCTTAGGAGGAGGGAGAGGCGAGCAGTACTTC.

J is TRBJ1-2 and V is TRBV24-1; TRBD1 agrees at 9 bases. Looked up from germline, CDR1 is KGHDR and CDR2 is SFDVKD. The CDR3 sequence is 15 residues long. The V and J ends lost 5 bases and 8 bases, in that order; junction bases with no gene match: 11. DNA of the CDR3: TGTGCCACCAGTGCAACCGGGACAGGGACCTCAGGCTACACCTTC. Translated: CATSATGTGTSGYTF.

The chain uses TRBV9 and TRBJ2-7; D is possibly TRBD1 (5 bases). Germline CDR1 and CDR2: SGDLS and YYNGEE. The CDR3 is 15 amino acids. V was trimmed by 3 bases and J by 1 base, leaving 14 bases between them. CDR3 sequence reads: CASSETASFSYEQYF. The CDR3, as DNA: TGTGCCAGCAGCGAGACAGCTTCTTTTTCCTACGAGCAGTACTTC. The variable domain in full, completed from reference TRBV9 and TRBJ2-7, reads DSGVTQTPKHLITATGQRVTLRCSPRSGDLSVYWYQQSLDQGLQFLIQYYNGEERAKGNILERFSAQQFPDLHSELNLSSLELGDSALYFCASSETASFSYEQYFGPGTRLTVT.

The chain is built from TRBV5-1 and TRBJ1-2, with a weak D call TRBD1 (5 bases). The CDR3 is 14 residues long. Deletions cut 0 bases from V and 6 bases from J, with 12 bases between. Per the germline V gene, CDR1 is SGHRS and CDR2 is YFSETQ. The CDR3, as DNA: TGCGCCAGCAGCTTGGACAGGAGTCAGAATGGCTACACCTTC. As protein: CASSLDRSQNGYTF.

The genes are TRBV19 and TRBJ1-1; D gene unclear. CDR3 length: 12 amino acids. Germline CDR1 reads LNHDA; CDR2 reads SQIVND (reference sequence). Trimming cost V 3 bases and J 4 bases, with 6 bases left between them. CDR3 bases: TGTGCCAGTAGTATTGGCCTCACTGAAGCTTTCTTT. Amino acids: CASSIGLTEAFF.

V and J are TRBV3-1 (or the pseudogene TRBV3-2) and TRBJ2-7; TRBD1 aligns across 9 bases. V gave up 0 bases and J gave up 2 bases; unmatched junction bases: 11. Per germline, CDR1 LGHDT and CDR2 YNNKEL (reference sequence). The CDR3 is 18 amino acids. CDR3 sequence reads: CASSQDYRSWDRAYEQYF. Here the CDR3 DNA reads TGTGCCAGCAGCCAAGATTATCGGAGTTGGGACAGGGCCTACGAGCAGTACTTC.

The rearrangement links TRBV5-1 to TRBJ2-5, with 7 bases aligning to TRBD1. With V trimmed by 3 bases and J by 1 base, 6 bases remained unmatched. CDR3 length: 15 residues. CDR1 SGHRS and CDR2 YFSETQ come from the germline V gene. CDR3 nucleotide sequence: TGCGCCAGCAGCTCTTCCGGGACAGTCCAAGAGACCCAGTACTTC. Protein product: CASSSSGTVQETQYF. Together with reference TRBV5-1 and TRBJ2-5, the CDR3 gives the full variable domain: KAGVTQTPRYLIKTRGQQVTLSCSPISGHRSVSWYQQTPGQGLQFLFEYFSETQRNKGNFPGRFSGRQFSNSRSEMNVSTLELGDSALYLCASSSSGTVQETQYFGPGTRLLVL.